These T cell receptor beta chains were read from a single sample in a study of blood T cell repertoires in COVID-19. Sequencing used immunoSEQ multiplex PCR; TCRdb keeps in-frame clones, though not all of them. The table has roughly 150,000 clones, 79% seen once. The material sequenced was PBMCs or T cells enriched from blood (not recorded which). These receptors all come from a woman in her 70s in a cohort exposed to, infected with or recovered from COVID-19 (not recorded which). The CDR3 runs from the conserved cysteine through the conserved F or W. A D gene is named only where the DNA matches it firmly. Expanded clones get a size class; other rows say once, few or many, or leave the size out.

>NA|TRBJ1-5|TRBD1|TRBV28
TGTGCCAGCAGGCCAGGACAGGCCTTACAGCCCCAGCATTTT
CASRPGQALQPQHF
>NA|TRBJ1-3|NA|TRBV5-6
TGTGCCAGCAGCTTTACGCTAGGAAACACCATATATTTT
CASSFTLGNTIYF
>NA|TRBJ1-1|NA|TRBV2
TGTGCCAGCACGGGAAGAACCAACACTGAAGCTTTCTTT
CASTGRTNTEAFF
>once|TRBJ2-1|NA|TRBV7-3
TGTGCCAGCAGCCCCCGGCAGGCGACCTCTTTTGAGCAGTTCTTC
CASSPRQATSFEQFF
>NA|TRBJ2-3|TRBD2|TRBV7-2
TGTGCCAGCAGCTCGTTCTTCGCGGGGGCAGATACGCAGTATTTT
CASSSFFAGADTQYF
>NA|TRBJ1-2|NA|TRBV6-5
TGTGCCAGCAGTTTTGCTGGCAGGGATGATGGCTACACCTTC
CASSFAGRDDGYTF
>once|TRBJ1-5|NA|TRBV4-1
TGCGCCAGCAGCCACGGGACAAGCAATCAGCCCCAGCATTTT
CASSHGTSNQPQHF
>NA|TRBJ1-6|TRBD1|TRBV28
TGTGCCAGCAGGGGGGGACAGCTTAATTCACCCCTCCACTTT
CASRGGQLNSPLHF
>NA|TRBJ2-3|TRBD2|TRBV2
TGTGCCAGCAGTGTTGCGTTGGGGGGGGATACGCAGTATTTT
CASSVALGGDTQYF
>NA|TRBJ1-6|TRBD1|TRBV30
TGTGCCTGCCCACGGCGGACAGGTTCGGGATTTGGTTCACCCCTCCACTTT
CACPRRTGSGFGSPLHF
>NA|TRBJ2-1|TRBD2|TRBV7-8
TGTGCCAGCAGCTTAGCGGGAGGGCCCTGGAATGAGCAGTTCTTC
CASSLAGGPWNEQFF
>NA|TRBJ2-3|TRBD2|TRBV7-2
TGTGCCAGCAGTTTAGCGGGAGGCAACCCTAGCACAGATACGCAGTATTTT
CASSLAGGNPSTDTQYF
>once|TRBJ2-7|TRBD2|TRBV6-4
TGTGCCAGCAGGGGGACTAGCGGCAACTCCTACGAGCAGTACTTC
CASRGTSGNSYEQYF
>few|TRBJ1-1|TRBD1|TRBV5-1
TGCGCCAGCAGCTTTACAGGGGTTGCGAACACTGAAGCTTTCTTT
CASSFTGVANTEAFF
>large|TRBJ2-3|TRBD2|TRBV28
TGTGCCAGCAGTTTATCGGCTAGCGGGATCACAGATACGCAGTATTTT
CASSLSASGITDTQYF